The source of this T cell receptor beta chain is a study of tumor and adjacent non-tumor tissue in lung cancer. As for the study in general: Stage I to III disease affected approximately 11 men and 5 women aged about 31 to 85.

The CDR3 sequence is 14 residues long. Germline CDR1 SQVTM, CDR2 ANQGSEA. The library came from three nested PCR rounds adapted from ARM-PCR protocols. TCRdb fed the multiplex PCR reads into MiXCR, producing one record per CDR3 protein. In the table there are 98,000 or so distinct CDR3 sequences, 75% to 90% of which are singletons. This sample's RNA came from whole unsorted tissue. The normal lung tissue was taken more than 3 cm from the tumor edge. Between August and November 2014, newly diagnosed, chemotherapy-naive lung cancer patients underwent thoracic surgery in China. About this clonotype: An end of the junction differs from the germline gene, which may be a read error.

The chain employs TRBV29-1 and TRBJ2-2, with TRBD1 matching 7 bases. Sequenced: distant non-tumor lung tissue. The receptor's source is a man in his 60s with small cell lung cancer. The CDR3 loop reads CSVIDRANTGELFF. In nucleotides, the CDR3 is TGCAGCGTTATTGACAGGGCGAACACCGGGGAGCTGTTTTTC.